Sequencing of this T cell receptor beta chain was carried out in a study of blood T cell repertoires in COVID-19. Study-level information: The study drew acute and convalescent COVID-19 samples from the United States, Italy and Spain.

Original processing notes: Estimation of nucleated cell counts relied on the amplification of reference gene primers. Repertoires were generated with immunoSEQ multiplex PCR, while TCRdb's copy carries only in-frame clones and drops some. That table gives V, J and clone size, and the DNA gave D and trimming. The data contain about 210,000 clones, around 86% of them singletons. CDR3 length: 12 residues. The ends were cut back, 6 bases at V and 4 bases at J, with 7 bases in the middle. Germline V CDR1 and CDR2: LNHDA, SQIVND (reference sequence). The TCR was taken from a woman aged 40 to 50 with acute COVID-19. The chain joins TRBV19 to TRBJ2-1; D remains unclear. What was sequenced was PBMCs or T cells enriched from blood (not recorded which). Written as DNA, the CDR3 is TGTGCCAGTAGCCATCCATACAATGAGCAGTTCTTC. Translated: CASSHPYNEQFF.